This TCR beta chain was captured by sequencing in a study of T cells in Graves' hyperthyroidism and ophthalmopathy. Amplification targeted TCR beta CDR3 regions from RNA transcripts. HTBI primers drove first-round RT-PCR of the TCR CDR3. TCRdb passed the multiplex PCR reads through MiXCR, listing each CDR3 protein once. The table has around 610,000 distinct CDR3 sequences, about 15% seen once. Exclusion of patients followed from uncontrolled infection, other autoimmune disease, pregnancy or lactation. Fresh peripheral blood, around 9.3 ml of it, supplied the PBMCs. From germline, CDR1 is SQVTM and CDR2 ANQGSEA. V shed 5 bases, J shed 5 bases, and the junction held 5 bases outside the gene matches. This CDR3 spans 13 amino acids. The study, taken as a whole, reports: In blood, most of the thyroid clonotypes expanded above 0.001 were also present.

In this sample, this clonotype turned up many times. Antigen: not known. The TCR originated in a woman in her thirties or forties with Graves' ophthalmopathy. The V gene is TRBV29-1, the J gene TRBJ2-5; 10 bases map to TRBD2. The material sequenced was blood. This CDR3 reads CSVLAGVGETQYF. CDR3 sequence (DNA): TGCAGCGTTCTAGCGGGAGTTGGCGAGACCCAGTACTTC.